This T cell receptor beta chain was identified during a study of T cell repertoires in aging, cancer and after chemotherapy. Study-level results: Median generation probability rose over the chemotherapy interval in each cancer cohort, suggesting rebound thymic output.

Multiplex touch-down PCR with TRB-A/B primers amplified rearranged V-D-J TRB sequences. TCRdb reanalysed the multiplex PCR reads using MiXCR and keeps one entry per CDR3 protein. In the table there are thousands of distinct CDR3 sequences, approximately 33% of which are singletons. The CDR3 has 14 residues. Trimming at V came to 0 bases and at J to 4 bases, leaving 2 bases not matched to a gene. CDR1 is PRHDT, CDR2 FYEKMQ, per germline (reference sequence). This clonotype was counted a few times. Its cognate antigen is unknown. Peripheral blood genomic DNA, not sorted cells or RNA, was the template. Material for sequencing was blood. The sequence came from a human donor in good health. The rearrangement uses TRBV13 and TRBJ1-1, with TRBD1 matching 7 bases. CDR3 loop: CASSLGAGGTEAFF. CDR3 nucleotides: TGTGCCAGCAGCTTAGGGGCAGGGGGCACTGAAGCTTTCTTT.